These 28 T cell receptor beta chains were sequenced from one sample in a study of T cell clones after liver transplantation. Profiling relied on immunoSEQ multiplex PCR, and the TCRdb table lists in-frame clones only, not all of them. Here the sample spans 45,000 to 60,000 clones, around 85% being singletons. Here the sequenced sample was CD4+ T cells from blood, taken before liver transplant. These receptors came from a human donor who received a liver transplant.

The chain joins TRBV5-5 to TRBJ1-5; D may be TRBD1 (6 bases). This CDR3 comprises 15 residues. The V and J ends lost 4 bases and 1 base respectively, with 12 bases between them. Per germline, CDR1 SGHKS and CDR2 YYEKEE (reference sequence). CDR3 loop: CASSPLTGSNQPQHF. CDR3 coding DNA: TGTGCCAGCAGCCCTCTAACAGGGAGCAATCAGCCCCAGCATTTT.

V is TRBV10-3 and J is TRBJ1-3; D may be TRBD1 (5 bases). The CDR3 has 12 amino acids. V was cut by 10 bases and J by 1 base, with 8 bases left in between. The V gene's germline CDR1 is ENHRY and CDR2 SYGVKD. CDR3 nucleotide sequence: TGTGCCAGCCGACAGTCTGGAAACACCATATATTTT. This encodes CASRQSGNTIYF.

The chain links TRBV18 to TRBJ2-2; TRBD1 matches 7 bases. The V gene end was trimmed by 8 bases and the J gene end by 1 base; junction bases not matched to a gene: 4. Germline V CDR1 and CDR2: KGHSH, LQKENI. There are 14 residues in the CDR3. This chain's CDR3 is CASPSGGNTGELFF. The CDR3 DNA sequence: TGTGCCAGCCCCTCAGGGGGGAACACCGGGGAGCTGTTTTTT.

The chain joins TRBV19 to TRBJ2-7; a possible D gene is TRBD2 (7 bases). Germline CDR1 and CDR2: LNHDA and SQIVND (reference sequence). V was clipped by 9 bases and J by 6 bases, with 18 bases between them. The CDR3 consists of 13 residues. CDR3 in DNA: TGTGCCAGCAACCCGGGGGGCGGGGCCGAGCAGTACTTC. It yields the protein CASNPGGGAEQYF. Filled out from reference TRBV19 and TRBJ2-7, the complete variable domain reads DGGITQSPKYLFRKEGQNVTLSCEQNLNHDAMYWYRQDPGQGLRLIYYSQIVNDFQKGDIAEGYSVSREKKESFPLTVTSAQKNPTAFYLCASNPGGGAEQYFGPGTRLTVT.

CDR3 sequence reads: CATAGGSTDTQYF. In DNA, the CDR3 is TGTGCCACTGCGGGAGGGAGCACAGATACGCAGTATTTT. This sequence joins TRBV15 and TRBJ2-3; TRBD2 matches at 9 bases. The CDR3 consists of 13 residues. The V gene's germline CDR1 is LNHNV and CDR2 YYDKDF (reference sequence). The junction had 1 base not matched to a gene; V was cut back by 9 bases and J by 0 bases.

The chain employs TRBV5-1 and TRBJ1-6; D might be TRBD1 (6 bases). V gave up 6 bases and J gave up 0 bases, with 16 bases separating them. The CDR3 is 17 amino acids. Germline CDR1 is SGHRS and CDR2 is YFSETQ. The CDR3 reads CASNGRTESSYNSPLHF. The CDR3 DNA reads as TGCGCCAGCAACGGCAGGACAGAAAGCTCCTATAATTCACCCCTCCACTTT.

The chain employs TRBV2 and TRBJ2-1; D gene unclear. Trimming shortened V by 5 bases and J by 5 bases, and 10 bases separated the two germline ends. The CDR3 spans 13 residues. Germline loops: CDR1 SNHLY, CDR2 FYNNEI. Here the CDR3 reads CASSYKRDNEQFF. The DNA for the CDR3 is TGTGCCAGCAGTTACAAACGAGACAATGAGCAGTTCTTC.

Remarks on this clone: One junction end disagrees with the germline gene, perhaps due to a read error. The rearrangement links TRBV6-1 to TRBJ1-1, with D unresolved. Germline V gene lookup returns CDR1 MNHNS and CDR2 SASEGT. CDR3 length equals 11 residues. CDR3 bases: TGTGCCACCGGCTGGAACATTGAAGCTTTCTTT. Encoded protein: CATGWNIEAFF.

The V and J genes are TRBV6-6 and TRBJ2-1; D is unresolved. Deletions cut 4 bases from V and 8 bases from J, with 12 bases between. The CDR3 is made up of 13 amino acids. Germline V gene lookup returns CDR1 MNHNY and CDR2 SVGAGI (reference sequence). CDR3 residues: CASSFWQTDEQFF. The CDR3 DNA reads TGTGCCAGCAGTTTTTGGCAAACCGATGAGCAGTTCTTC.

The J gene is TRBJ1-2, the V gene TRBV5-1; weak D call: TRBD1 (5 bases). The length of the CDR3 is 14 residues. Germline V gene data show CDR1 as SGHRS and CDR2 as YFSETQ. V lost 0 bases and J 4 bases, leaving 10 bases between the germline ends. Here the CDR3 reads CASSLGQTVYGYTF. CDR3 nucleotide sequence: TGCGCCAGCAGCTTGGGACAGACTGTCTATGGCTACACCTTC. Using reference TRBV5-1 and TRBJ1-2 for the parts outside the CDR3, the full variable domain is KAGVTQTPRYLIKTRGQQVTLSCSPISGHRSVSWYQQTPGQGLQFLFEYFSETQRNKGNFPGRFSGRQFSNSRSEMNVSTLELGDSALYLCASSLGQTVYGYTFGSGTRLTVV.

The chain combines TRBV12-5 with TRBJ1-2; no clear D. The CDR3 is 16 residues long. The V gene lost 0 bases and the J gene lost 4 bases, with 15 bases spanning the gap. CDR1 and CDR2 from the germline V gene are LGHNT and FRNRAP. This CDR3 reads CASGLVQVSPSYGYTF. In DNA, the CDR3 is TGTGCTAGTGGTTTGGTACAAGTCAGTCCGAGCTATGGCTACACCTTC.

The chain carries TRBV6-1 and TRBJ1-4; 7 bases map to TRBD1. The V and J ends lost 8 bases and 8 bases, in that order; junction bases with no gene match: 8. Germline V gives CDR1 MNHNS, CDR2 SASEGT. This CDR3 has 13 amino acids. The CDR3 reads CASAGVRGEKLFF. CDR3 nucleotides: TGTGCCAGCGCCGGGGTCAGGGGGGAAAAACTGTTTTTT.

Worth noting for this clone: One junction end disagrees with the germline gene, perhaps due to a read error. DNA for the CDR3: TGTGCCAGCAGTTCCCCTGGGGGTGGTTGGACATTC. Translation: CASSSPGGGWTF. This sequence joins TRBV28 and TRBJ2-7, with D perhaps assigned TRBD1 or TRBD2 (5 bases each). Looked up from germline, CDR1 is MDHEN and CDR2 is SYDVKM. The CDR3 contains 12 residues.

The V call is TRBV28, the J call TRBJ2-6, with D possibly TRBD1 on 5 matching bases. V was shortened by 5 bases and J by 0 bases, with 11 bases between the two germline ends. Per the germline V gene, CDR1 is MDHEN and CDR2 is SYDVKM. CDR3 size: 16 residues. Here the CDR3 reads CASSETVISGANVLTF. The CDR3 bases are TGTGCCAGCAGTGAGACAGTAATCTCTGGGGCCAACGTCCTGACTTTC.

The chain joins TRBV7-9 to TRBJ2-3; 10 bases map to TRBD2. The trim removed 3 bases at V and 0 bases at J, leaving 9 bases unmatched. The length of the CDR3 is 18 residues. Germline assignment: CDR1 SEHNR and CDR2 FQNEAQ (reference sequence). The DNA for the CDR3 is TGTGCCAGCAGCTTTCCGAGCGGGAGGGTTGGGAGCACAGATACGCAGTATTTT. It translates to CASSFPSGRVGSTDTQYF.

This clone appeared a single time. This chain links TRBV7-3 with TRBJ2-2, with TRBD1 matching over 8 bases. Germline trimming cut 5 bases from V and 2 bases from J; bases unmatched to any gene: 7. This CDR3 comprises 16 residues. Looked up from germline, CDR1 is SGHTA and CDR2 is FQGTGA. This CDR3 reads CASSPRGLSNTGELFF. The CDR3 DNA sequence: TGTGCCAGCAGCCCCAGGGGGCTCAGCAACACCGGGGAGCTGTTTTTT.

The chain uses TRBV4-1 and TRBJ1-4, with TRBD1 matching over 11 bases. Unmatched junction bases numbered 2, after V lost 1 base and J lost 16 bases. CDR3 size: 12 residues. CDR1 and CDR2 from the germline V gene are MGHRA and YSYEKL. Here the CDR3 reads CASSQGTGGQFF. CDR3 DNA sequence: TGCGCCAGCAGCCAAGGGACAGGGGGCCAGTTTTTT.

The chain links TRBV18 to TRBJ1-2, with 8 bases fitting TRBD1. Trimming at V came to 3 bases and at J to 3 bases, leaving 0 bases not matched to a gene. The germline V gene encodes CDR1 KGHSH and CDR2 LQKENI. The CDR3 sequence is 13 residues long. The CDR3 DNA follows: TGTGCCAGCTCACCGGACAGGGACTATGGCTACACCTTC. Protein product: CASSPDRDYGYTF.

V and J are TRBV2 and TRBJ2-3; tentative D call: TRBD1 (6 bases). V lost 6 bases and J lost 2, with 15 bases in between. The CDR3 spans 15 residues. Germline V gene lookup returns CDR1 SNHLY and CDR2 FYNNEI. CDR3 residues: CASSQGTPITDTQYF. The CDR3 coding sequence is TGTGCCAGCAGCCAAGGGACACCTATCACAGATACGCAGTATTTT.

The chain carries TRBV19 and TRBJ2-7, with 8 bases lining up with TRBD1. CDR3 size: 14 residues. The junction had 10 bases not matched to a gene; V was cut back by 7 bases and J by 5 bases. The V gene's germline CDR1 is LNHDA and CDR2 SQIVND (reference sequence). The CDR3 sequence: CASNDRGRVNEQYF. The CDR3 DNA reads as TGTGCCAGTAACGACAGGGGACGGGTGAACGAGCAGTACTTC.

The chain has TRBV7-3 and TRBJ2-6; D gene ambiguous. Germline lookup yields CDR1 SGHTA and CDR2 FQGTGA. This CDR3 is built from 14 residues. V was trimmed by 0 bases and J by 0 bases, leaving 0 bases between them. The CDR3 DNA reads TGTGCCAGCAGCTTAACCTCTGGGGCCAACGTCCTGACTTTC. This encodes CASSLTSGANVLTF.

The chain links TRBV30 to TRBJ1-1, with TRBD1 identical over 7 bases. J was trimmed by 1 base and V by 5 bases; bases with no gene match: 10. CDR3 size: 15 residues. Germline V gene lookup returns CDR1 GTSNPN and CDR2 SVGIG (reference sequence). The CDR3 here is CAWDTGDGRNTEAFF. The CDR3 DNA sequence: TGTGCCTGGGATACAGGGGACGGTAGGAACACTGAAGCTTTCTTT.

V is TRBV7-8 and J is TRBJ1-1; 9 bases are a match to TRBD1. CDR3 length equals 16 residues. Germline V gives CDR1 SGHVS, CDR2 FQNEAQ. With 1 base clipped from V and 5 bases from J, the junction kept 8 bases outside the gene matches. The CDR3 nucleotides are TGTGCCAGCAGCTTAGGAGGACGGGACAGGGTGACTGAAGCTTTCTTT. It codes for CASSLGGRDRVTEAFF.

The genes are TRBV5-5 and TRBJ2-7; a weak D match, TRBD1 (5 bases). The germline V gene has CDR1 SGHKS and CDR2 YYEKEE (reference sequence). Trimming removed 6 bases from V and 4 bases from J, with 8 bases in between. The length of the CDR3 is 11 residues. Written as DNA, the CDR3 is TGTGCCAGCAAAGCAGGGTACGAGCAGTACTTC. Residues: CASKAGYEQYF.

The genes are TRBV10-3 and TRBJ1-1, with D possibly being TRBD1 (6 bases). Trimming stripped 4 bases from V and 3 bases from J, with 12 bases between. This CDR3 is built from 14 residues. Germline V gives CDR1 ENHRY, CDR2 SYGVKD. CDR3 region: CAISADPGDTEAFF. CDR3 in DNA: TGTGCCATCAGTGCAGACCCAGGGGACACTGAAGCTTTCTTT.

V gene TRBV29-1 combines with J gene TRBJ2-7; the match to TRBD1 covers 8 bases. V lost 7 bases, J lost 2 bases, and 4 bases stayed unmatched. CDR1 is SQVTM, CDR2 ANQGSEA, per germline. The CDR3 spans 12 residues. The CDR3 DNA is TGCAGCGCCGGGACAGGCCCCTACGAGCAGTACTTC. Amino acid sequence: CSAGTGPYEQYF.

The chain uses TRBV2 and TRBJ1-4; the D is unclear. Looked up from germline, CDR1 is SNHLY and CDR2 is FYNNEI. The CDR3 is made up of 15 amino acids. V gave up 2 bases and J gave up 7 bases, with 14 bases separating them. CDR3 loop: CASSERVREAEKLFF. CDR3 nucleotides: TGTGCCAGCAGTGAAAGGGTCAGAGAGGCTGAAAAACTGTTTTTT.

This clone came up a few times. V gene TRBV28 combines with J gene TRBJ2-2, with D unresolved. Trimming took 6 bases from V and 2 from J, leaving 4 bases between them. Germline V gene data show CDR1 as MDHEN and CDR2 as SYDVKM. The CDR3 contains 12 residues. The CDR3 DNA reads TGTGCCAGCAGGCAAAACACCGGGGAGCTGTTTTTT. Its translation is CASRQNTGELFF.